This T cell receptor (beta chain) derives from a study of blood T cell repertoires in COVID-19. At the level of the study: Researchers got acute and convalescent COVID-19 samples from the United States, Italy and Spain.

This clone was detected ten times or more. Original processing notes: Estimated nucleated cell counts came from reference gene primer amplification. Using immunoSEQ multiplex PCR, the repertoire was profiled, and TCRdb retains in-frame clones only, with some absent. D and trimming come from the DNA, and the V and J calls and clone size come from that table. The sample holds 40,000 to 55,000 clones, around 80% seen once. V dropped 2 bases and J dropped 2; count of bases not matched to a gene: 6. CDR3 size: 16 residues. Germline-derived CDR1 and CDR2 are MGHRA and YSYEKL. The TCR originated in a human donor in a cohort sampled during active COVID-19. This chain connects TRBV4-1 to TRBJ1-2; 9 bases line up with TRBD1. Sample: peripheral blood. CDR3 bases: TGCGCCAGCAGCCAACTTACAGGGGGCGAGAACTATGGCTACACCTTC. This codes for CASSQLTGGENYGYTF.